This T cell receptor beta chain was sequenced during a study of T cells in Graves' hyperthyroidism and ophthalmopathy. Study overall: Blood was drawn when the patient was first diagnosed and still untreated. Overall study findings and caveats: Ophthalmopathy and stable hyperthyroidism were separated by a 13 V-J model. The model anticipated ophthalmopathy a median about six months pre-onset.

Template material for amplifying TCR beta CDR3 regions consisted of RNA transcripts. When the TCR CDR3 underwent first-round RT-PCR, the HTBI primer set was used. MiXCR, applied by TCRdb to the multiplex PCR reads, yields one record per CDR3 protein. This table holds hundreds of thousands of distinct CDR3 sequences, 30% to 40% found once. This sample holds PBMCs from roughly 10 ml fresh peripheral blood. Points on this clonotype: Its antigen is undetermined. One end of the junction fails to match germline, which may point to a read error.

Germline loops: CDR1 SEHNR, CDR2 FQNEAQ (reference sequence). The CDR3 loop spans 14 amino acids. Sequencing was done on a sample of blood. The source is a middle-aged woman with Graves' hyperthyroidism. The chain has TRBV7-9 and TRBJ1-1; no reliable D call. CDR3 DNA sequence: TGTGCCAGCAGCTTAGCAGGGATGAACACTGAAGCTTCCTTT. Its translation: CASSLAGMNTEASF.